This T cell receptor beta chain was retrieved from a study of cytomegalovirus exposure and HLA in healthy donors. V was clipped by 0 bases and J by 14 bases, with 14 bases between them. The germline CDR1 and CDR2 sequences are SGHTA and FQGNSA. This CDR3 spans 13 amino acids. Assay: immunoSEQ multiplex PCR; the TCRdb copy retains only in-frame clones and omits some. The sample contains about 140,000 clones, approximately 91% of which appear only once. J is TRBJ2-1 and V is TRBV7-2; D might be TRBD1 (6 bases). This clonotype was obtained from a man younger than 35 in good health and CMV-seronegative. Material for sequencing was PBMCs. The CDR3 DNA follows: TGTGCCAGCAGCTTAGCGAGACAGGTAGGGGAGTTCTTC. Its translation is CASSLARQVGEFF.